This TCR beta chain was captured by sequencing in a study of blood T cells in healthy people across ages. Isolation per sample recovered at least 6 million PBMCs. V lost 5 bases and J lost 2, with 12 bases in between. The CDR3 consists of 14 residues. A J-beta primer mix and a sample-barcoded 5' primer were used in a second PCR of about 7 to 12 cycles. TCRdb reprocessed the 5' RACE reads with MiXCR, giving one entry per CDR3 protein. This table has 800,000 or so distinct CDR3 sequences, 55% to 65% appearing once. Sequencing input: blood. The source is a man aged 25-45 years in good health. The gene calls are TRBV12-3 or TRBV12-4 and TRBJ1-1; no reliable D call. The CDR3 DNA reads as TGTGCCAGCAGTCAGAAGGCGGGAAACACTGAAGCTTTCTTT. Translated: CASSQKAGNTEAFF.